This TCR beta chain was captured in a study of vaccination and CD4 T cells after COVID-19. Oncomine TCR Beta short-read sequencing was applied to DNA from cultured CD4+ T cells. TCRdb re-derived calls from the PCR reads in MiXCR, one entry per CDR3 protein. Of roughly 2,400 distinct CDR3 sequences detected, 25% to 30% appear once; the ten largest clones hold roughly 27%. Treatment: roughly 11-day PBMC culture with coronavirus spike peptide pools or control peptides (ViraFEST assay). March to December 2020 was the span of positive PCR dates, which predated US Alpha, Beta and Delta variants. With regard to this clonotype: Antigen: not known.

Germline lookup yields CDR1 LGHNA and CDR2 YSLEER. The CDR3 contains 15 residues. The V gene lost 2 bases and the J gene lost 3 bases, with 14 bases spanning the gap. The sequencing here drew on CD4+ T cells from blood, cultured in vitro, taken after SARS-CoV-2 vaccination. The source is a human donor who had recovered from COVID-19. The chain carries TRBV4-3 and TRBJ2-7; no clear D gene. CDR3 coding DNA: TGCGCCAGCAGCCAAAGCCCGGGTGCCGGCTACGAGCAGTACTTC. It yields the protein CASSQSPGAGYEQYF.